This T cell receptor beta chain was profiled in a study of graft-versus-host responses after intestinal transplantation. About the study: Multivisceral, liver-intestinal, or isolated intestinal transplants were received by the recipients. Every recipient had anti-thymocyte globulin induction and around 3 years of tacrolimus plus steroids. Study-wide findings and caveats: Early post-transplant HvG declines were associated with peak circulating GvH clone levels. Recipient marrow harbored GvH clones, some of which surfaced first in ileum or blood.

The data were produced by immunoSEQ multiplex PCR, yet TCRdb's version contains in-frame clones alone and is incomplete. The table includes some 80,000 clones, approximately 90% detected once. The V gene's germline CDR1 is MNHEY and CDR2 SVGAGI. V was clipped by 8 bases and J by 3 bases, with 17 bases between them. The CDR3 extends over 14 amino acids. On this clone: Its specificity is unknown.

This receptor was taken from a human donor who was the organ donor for an intestinal transplant. V is TRBV6-5 and J is TRBJ2-7, with D tentatively TRBD2 (7 bases). The sequenced sample was unstimulated CD8+ T cells sorted from spleen or lymph node cells, obtained before transplant. The DNA of the CDR3 is TGTGCCAGCGGCCCTGGGAGGGGGGGCTACGAGCAGTACTTC. Translation gives CASGPGRGGYEQYF.